This is a list of T cell receptor beta chains from one sample in a study of OX40 agonist ivuxolimab in advanced cancers. The method was immunoSEQ multiplex PCR; TCRdb's version includes in-frame clones alone and lacks a portion of them. The table shows some 73,000 clones, with 70% to 90% occurring only once. The sequencing here drew on CD4+ or CD8+ T cells sorted from blood, taken in a trial of the OX40 agonist ivuxolimab. These receptors were obtained from an adult with an advanced solid tumor such as melanoma, head and neck, liver or kidney cancer. CDR3s leave out the opening cysteine and the closing phenylalanine or tryptophan.

CDR3: ASSSGASGGSYEQY
V: TRBV7-3
J: TRBJ2-7

CDR3: ASSIQAPNSREQY
V: TRBV7-9
J: TRBJ2-7

CDR3: ASSYSGTGGDTQY
V: TRBV6-5
J: TRBJ2-3

CDR3: SVASGGTGGKNIQY
V: TRBV29-1
J: TRBJ2-4

CDR3: ASSLSATGNSPLH
V: TRBV5-1
J: TRBJ1-6

CDR3: ASTKRGVSTDTQY
V: TRBV19
J: TRBJ2-3

CDR3: ASRGGGAGNTIY
V: TRBV2
J: TRBJ1-3

CDR3: ASSLKAGIPYEQY
V: TRBV28
J: TRBJ2-7

CDR3: ASSLEAVNYGYT
V: TRBV7-9
J: TRBJ1-2

CDR3: ASSLAAGNTEAF
V: TRBV7-8
J: TRBJ1-1

CDR3: ASSQWGFSGKGNEQF
V: TRBV4-3
J: TRBJ2-1

CDR3: SVEGAGGDYNEQF
V: TRBV29-1
J: TRBJ2-1

CDR3: ASSLASQERDTIY
V: TRBV5-1
J: TRBJ1-3

CDR3: ASSHGGGTGDEKLF
V: TRBV4-3
J: TRBJ1-4

CDR3: ASSGIAGVSEQY
V: TRBV9
J: TRBJ2-7

CDR3: ASTPGPTDTQY
V: TRBV28
J: TRBJ2-3

CDR3: AWSVGGGNEQY
V: TRBV30
J: TRBJ2-7

CDR3: ASSQITHTGERGYT
V: TRBV28
J: TRBJ1-2

CDR3: AISPLGGNTEAF
V: TRBV10-3
J: TRBJ1-1

CDR3: ASSLGTGGSSPLH
V: TRBV7-2
J: TRBJ1-6

CDR3: ASSYVAGANVLT
V: TRBV5-6
J: TRBJ2-6

CDR3: SVEPGQGQGGELF
V: TRBV29-1
J: TRBJ2-2